The present T cell receptor (beta chain) was sequenced within a study of control samples from healthy donors and cancer patients. TCRdb keeps only in-frame clones here, not all; method: immunoSEQ multiplex PCR. The table records about 140,000 clones, 94% of them present only once. This CDR3 contains 17 residues. Germline CDR1 MNHEY, CDR2 SVGEGT. The V end was cut by 3 bases, the J end by 1 base, with 18 bases between. This sequence was found in a man in his forties in good health. Sequencing used blood. The chain couples TRBV6-2 or TRBV6-3 to TRBJ1-2; D is uncertain. DNA for the CDR3: TGTGCCAGCAGTTATTCGACGGAACCACAATATAACTATGGCTACACCTTC. Translated: CASSYSTEPQYNYGYTF.